This T cell receptor beta chain was sequenced during a study of T cells in women clearing cervical HPV infection. Overall study: With HLA typing for only a few women, HLA confounding remains possible. Study outcomes and limitations: Repertoire richness, not evenness, was significantly elevated in CIN3+ cases versus controls.

Clones were sequenced by immunoSEQ multiplex PCR, and TCRdb holds only the in-frame ones, with some missing. Recorded here are about 46,000 clones; the top ten clones represent roughly 36%. Points on this clone: Its antigen is as yet unknown. Read sequence stops 3 residues before the CDR3 end, and the germline J gene provides the missing end.

The V end lost 6 bases, the J end lost 4 bases, and 15 bases lay between the germline ends. In germline, CDR1 is SGHTA, CDR2 FQGNSA. This CDR3 comprises 14 residues. All participants had a single incident cervical HPV16 infection, and prevalent HPV16 infections were excluded. The source of this sequence is a woman aged 18-69 years with a cervical HPV16 infection that either progressed to CIN3+ or cleared (not recorded which). V is TRBV7-2 and J is TRBJ2-5, with D possibly being TRBD2 (5 bases). Sequencing used blood buffy coat. The CDR3: CASRSSGSRETQYF. The covered CDR3 bases are TGTGCCAGCAGATCAAGCGGCTCACGAGAGACC.